A single sample is the source of the 24 T cell receptor beta chains below, sequenced in a study of OX40 agonist ivuxolimab in advanced cancers. This table comes from immunoSEQ multiplex PCR, and its TCRdb copy is limited to in-frame clones, with some not included. This table holds 70,000 to 85,000 clones, approximately 90% found once. Here the sequenced sample was CD4+ or CD8+ T cells sorted from blood, taken in a trial of the OX40 agonist ivuxolimab. The receptors stem from an adult with an advanced solid tumor such as melanoma, head and neck, liver or kidney cancer.

The chain joins TRBV4-3 to TRBJ1-1, with a tentative D call TRBD1 (5 bases). Germline V gene data show CDR1 as LGHNA and CDR2 as YSLEER. The CDR3 contains 15 residues. Trimming took off 0 bases at V and 1 base at J, with 9 bases between the two ends. The CDR3 is CASSQEAGRNTEAFF. The DNA of the CDR3 is TGCGCCAGCAGCCAAGAAGCGGGGCGGAACACTGAAGCTTTCTTT.

The chain joins TRBV5-5 to TRBJ2-5; D might be TRBD1 or TRBD2, each matching 5 bases. Germline lookup yields CDR1 SGHKS and CDR2 YYEKEE (reference sequence). V was trimmed by 2 bases and J by 5 bases, leaving 16 bases between them. The CDR3 spans 15 residues. The CDR3 is CASSFGAQAGETQYF. The DNA for the CDR3 is TGTGCCAGCAGCTTCGGGGCGCAGGCTGGGGAGACCCAGTACTTC.

The chain links TRBV28 to TRBJ1-5, with D uncertain. Germline CDR1 is MDHEN and CDR2 is SYDVKM. This CDR3 contains 15 residues. The V end lost 6 bases, the J end lost 6 bases, and 18 bases lay between the germline ends. The CDR3 DNA reads as TGTGCCAGCAGCTCGCCAGGAATGAGGAGTCAGCCCCAGCATTTT. As protein: CASSSPGMRSQPQHF.

The chain uses TRBV5-1 and TRBJ2-3; no reliable D call. Trimming stripped 6 bases from V and 1 base from J, with 9 bases between. CDR3 size: 13 residues. Germline V gives CDR1 SGHRS, CDR2 YFSETQ. Here the CDR3 reads CASKGMGTDTQYF. CDR3 nucleotides: TGCGCCAGCAAAGGAATGGGCACAGATACGCAGTATTTT.

The chain is built from TRBV10-1 and TRBJ1-2, with a weak D call TRBD1 (5 bases). The CDR3 contains 15 residues. CDR1 is WNHNN and CDR2 is SYGVQD in the germline V gene (reference sequence). V lost 3 bases, J lost 0 bases, and 11 bases lay in between. CDR3 residues: CASSEDSSANYGYTF. The CDR3 coding sequence is TGCGCCAGCAGTGAAGACAGCTCAGCTAACTATGGCTACACCTTC.

The chain is built from TRBV19 and TRBJ1-5; maybe TRBD1 (6 bases). Germline CDR1 reads LNHDA; CDR2 reads SQIVND (reference sequence). V gave up 6 bases and J gave up 6 bases, with 18 bases separating them. The CDR3 covers 15 residues. In DNA form, the CDR3 reads TGTGCCAGTAGAGTAAGGGGGGCCGCCGGTCAGCCCCAGCATTTT. Translating it yields CASRVRGAAGQPQHF. Full variable domain (missing parts from reference TRBV19 and TRBJ1-5): DGGITQSPKYLFRKEGQNVTLSCEQNLNHDAMYWYRQDPGQGLRLIYYSQIVNDFQKGDIAEGYSVSREKKESFPLTVTSAQKNPTAFYLCASRVRGAAGQPQHFGDGTRLSIL.

The V call is TRBV7-6, the J call TRBJ2-2, with 13 bases aligning to TRBD2. The CDR3 has 19 amino acids. V lost 1 base and J lost 7; bases outside the gene matches: 12. In germline, CDR1 is SGHVS, CDR2 FNYEAQ. DNA for the CDR3: TGTGCCAGCAGCTTAGTAGCAACCGGGACTAGCGGGATTATCGGGGAGCTGTTTTTT. Amino acid sequence: CASSLVATGTSGIIGELFF.

The chain recombines TRBV2 with TRBJ2-1; TRBD2 matches 8 bases. V dropped 6 bases and J dropped 4; count of bases not matched to a gene: 8. Germline V CDR1 and CDR2: SNHLY, FYNNEI. This CDR3 has 15 residues. The CDR3 reads CASRVTSGPYNEQFF. The CDR3 DNA follows: TGTGCCAGCAGGGTTACTAGCGGTCCTTACAATGAGCAGTTCTTC.

The V call is TRBV28, the J call TRBJ1-5; D is perhaps TRBD1 (6 bases). V lost 4 bases to trimming and J lost 7 bases, with 14 bases between them. The CDR3 has 14 residues. Germline loops: CDR1 MDHEN, CDR2 SYDVKM. The CDR3 nucleotides are TGTGCCAGCAGTTCAACAGGGTCGGGGCAGCCCCAGCATTTT. This codes for CASSSTGSGQPQHF.

The CDR3 bases are TGCGCCAGCAGCTTCGAGTATAGTCAAGAGACCCAGTACTTC. Translating gives CASSFEYSQETQYF. This chain links TRBV5-1 with TRBJ2-5; no firm D call. The CDR3 length is 14 residues. V shed 2 bases and J shed 2 bases, with 10 bases lying between them. CDR1 and CDR2 from the germline V gene are SGHRS and YFSETQ.

The CDR3 DNA reads TGTGCCAGCTCTCTTGGAATAGCGGGAGTTATTGTGAATGAGCAGTTCTTC. This gives the protein CASSLGIAGVIVNEQFF. This chain joins TRBV18 and TRBJ2-1; TRBD2 matches at 9 bases. Germline trimming cut 6 bases from V and 7 bases from J; bases unmatched to any gene: 16. The CDR3 is 17 residues long. Germline CDR1 is KGHSH and CDR2 is LQKENI.

The gene calls are TRBV5-1 and TRBJ1-4; TRBD1 might be the D (6 bases). The CDR3 length is 16 residues. Germline-derived CDR1 and CDR2 are SGHRS and YFSETQ. Trimming shortened V by 0 bases and J by 5 bases, and 14 bases separated the two germline ends. The DNA for the CDR3 is TGCGCCAGCAGCTTGGAGTTTGGCAGGGGAAATGAAAAACTGTTTTTT. Translated: CASSLEFGRGNEKLFF. Full variable domain (remainder filled in from reference TRBV5-1 and TRBJ1-4): KAGVTQTPRYLIKTRGQQVTLSCSPISGHRSVSWYQQTPGQGLQFLFEYFSETQRNKGNFPGRFSGRQFSNSRSEMNVSTLELGDSALYLCASSLEFGRGNEKLFFGSGTQLSVL.

The table lists this clone with a count of one. The chain carries TRBV6-4 and TRBJ1-2; 7 bases are shared with TRBD1. The CDR3 loop spans 12 amino acids. The V gene end was trimmed by 8 bases and the J gene end by 2 bases; junction bases not matched to a gene: 2. Germline V gives CDR1 MRHNA, CDR2 SNTAGT. CDR3 loop: CASSDRNYGYTF. CDR3 DNA sequence: TGTGCCAGCTCGGACAGGAACTATGGCTACACCTTC.

The rearrangement uses TRBV7-2 and TRBJ2-2, with TRBD1 as a possible D gene (6 bases). Germline CDR1 is SGHTA and CDR2 is FQGNSA. Trimming took off 5 bases at V and 6 bases at J, with 16 bases between the two ends. This CDR3 contains 15 residues. The CDR3 DNA follows: TGTGCCAGCAGCCCCACAGGGATGGCACCCGGGGAGCTGTTTTTT. Translating gives CASSPTGMAPGELFF.

The chain couples TRBV4-3 to TRBJ2-1; 13 nucleotides agree with TRBD2. Germline V CDR1 and CDR2: LGHNA, YSLEER. The CDR3 totals 17 residues. Unmatched junction bases numbered 8, after V lost 4 bases and J lost 5 bases. The CDR3 sequence is CASSPPPGLAGNNEQFF. CDR3 in DNA: TGCGCCAGCAGCCCTCCTCCGGGACTAGCGGGGAACAATGAGCAGTTCTTC.

This clone has only one observation. The V and J genes are TRBV28 and TRBJ1-2, with TRBD1 identical over 12 bases. The CDR3 covers 16 residues. Germline loops: CDR1 MDHEN, CDR2 SYDVKM. The V gene end was trimmed by 8 bases and the J gene end by 7 bases; junction bases not matched to a gene: 14. The CDR3 protein is CASLLGGTGGDSGYTF. CDR3 nucleotides: TGTGCCAGCCTACTGGGGGGGACAGGGGGCGACAGTGGCTACACCTTC.

This chain joins TRBV29-1 and TRBJ2-5; D gene uncertain. The V and J ends lost 5 bases and 1 base respectively, with 8 bases between them. Germline V gene data show CDR1 as SQVTM and CDR2 as ANQGSEA. The CDR3 loop spans 12 amino acids. The CDR3 DNA reads TGCAGCGTTAGACTCTTCCAAGAGACCCAGTACTTC. Its translation: CSVRLFQETQYF.

This chain uses TRBV27 with TRBJ1-5, with D possibly being TRBD1 (6 bases). CDR3 length: 13 amino acids. Trimming left V 5 bases short and J 3 bases short, with 8 bases between. The V gene's germline CDR1 is MNHEY and CDR2 SMNVEV (reference sequence). The CDR3 spells CASSTGNNQPQHF. As DNA, the CDR3 is TGTGCCAGCAGTACAGGGAACAATCAGCCCCAGCATTTT.

The rearrangement uses TRBV15 and TRBJ2-3; possible D gene TRBD2, 7 bases. V lost 8 bases and J 2 bases, leaving 20 bases between the germline ends. The CDR3 is 16 amino acids. Germline V gene sequence: CDR1 LNHNV, CDR2 YYDKDF (reference sequence). CDR3 in amino acids: CATASRAGAHTDTQYF. The CDR3, as DNA: TGTGCCACCGCTTCTCGGGCGGGGGCCCACACAGATACGCAGTATTTT.

The chain carries TRBV11-3 and TRBJ1-2; 10 nucleotides agree with TRBD1. The CDR3 length is 15 residues. V shed 2 bases, J shed 3 bases, and the junction held 3 bases outside the gene matches. In germline, CDR1 is SGHNT, CDR2 YENEEA. This chain's CDR3 is CASSLRDRGDYGYTF. The CDR3 DNA reads as TGTGCCAGCAGCTTACGGGACAGGGGTGACTATGGCTACACCTTC.

The chain employs TRBV9 and TRBJ2-5, with 7 bases matching TRBD2. Per the germline V gene, CDR1 is SGDLS and CDR2 is YYNGEE. The V gene end was trimmed by 7 bases and the J gene end by 5 bases; junction bases not matched to a gene: 14. The CDR3 sequence is 15 residues long. CDR3 sequence: CASGEGGPSWETQYF. DNA for the CDR3: TGTGCCAGCGGTGAGGGAGGGCCCTCGTGGGAGACCCAGTACTTC. The variable domain in full, completed from reference TRBV9 and TRBJ2-5, reads DSGVTQTPKHLITATGQRVTLRCSPRSGDLSVYWYQQSLDQGLQFLIQYYNGEERAKGNILERFSAQQFPDLHSELNLSSLELGDSALYFCASGEGGPSWETQYFGPGTRLLVL.

The CDR3 protein is CASSVPGQGIYGYTF. CDR3 DNA: TGCGCCAGCAGCGTTCCGGGACAGGGGATCTATGGCTACACCTTC. The chain combines TRBV4-1 with TRBJ1-2; 10 bases agree with TRBD1. V lost 5 bases and J lost 4; bases outside the gene matches: 7. The CDR3 is 15 residues long. The germline gives CDR1 MGHRA, CDR2 YSYEKL.

The CDR3 sequence is CASSAGLAGGLGTGELFF. The CDR3 DNA follows: TGTGCCAGCAGCGCCGGACTAGCGGGAGGGTTGGGCACCGGGGAGCTGTTTTTT. The chain employs TRBV7-3 and TRBJ2-2, with TRBD2 matching over 15 bases. The CDR3 spans 18 residues. CDR1 and CDR2 (germline): SGHTA, FQGTGA. V shed 5 bases, J shed 4 bases, and the junction held 8 bases outside the gene matches.

This clone showed up just once. V gene TRBV7-3 combines with J gene TRBJ2-2; 9 bases agree with TRBD1. CDR1 is SGHTA and CDR2 is FQGTGA in the germline V gene. Trimming removed 2 bases from V and 7 bases from J; junction bases left unmatched: 11. CDR3 length equals 17 residues. Here the CDR3 reads CASSLLGQGIYGGELFF. DNA for the CDR3: TGTGCCAGCAGCTTATTAGGACAGGGGATTTATGGCGGGGAGCTGTTTTTT.